One sample yielded the 9 T cell receptor beta chains listed below, sequenced in a study of blood T cell repertoires in COVID-19. TCRdb's table, derived via immunoSEQ multiplex PCR, lists solely in-frame clones and lacks some. The sample shows around 250,000 clones, roughly 83% of them seen only once. Sequences were obtained from PBMCs or T cells enriched from blood (not recorded which). The source of these receptors is a woman aged 45 to 65 who had recovered from COVID-19.

The J gene is TRBJ2-7, the V gene TRBV7-2; maybe TRBD1 (6 bases). The CDR3 sequence is 15 residues long. The germline V and J ends were trimmed by 1 base and 5 bases, with 15 bases remaining between them. CDR1 and CDR2 (germline): SGHTA, FQGNSA. The CDR3 loop is CASSLGRQEPHEQYF. DNA of the CDR3: TGTGCCAGCAGCTTAGGCAGACAGGAACCCCACGAGCAGTACTTC.

This rearrangement joins TRBV4-1 to TRBJ2-1, with TRBD1 matching over 7 bases. V gave up 4 bases and J gave up 8 bases; unmatched junction bases: 14. Germline V lookup: CDR1 MGHRA, CDR2 YSYEKL. This CDR3 spans 16 amino acids. This CDR3 is CASSPQDRVSFDEQFF. In DNA form, the CDR3 reads TGCGCCAGCAGCCCGCAAGACAGGGTGTCGTTCGATGAGCAGTTCTTC.

V gene TRBV18 combines with J gene TRBJ1-2; D ambiguous. This CDR3 comprises 12 residues. V was trimmed by 3 bases and J by 7 bases, leaving 9 bases between them. Germline V lookup: CDR1 KGHSH, CDR2 LQKENI. Here the CDR3 reads CASSPPGVGYTF. The CDR3 nucleotides are TGTGCCAGCTCACCCCCCGGGGTTGGCTACACCTTC.

This clone was counted a single time. The genes are TRBV4-2 and TRBJ1-4, with D perhaps matching TRBD1 (5 bases). CDR1 is LGHNA, CDR2 YNFKEQ, per germline. V was pared by 1 base and J by 4 bases, with 10 bases between. This CDR3 is built from 15 residues. CDR3 coding DNA: TGTGCCAGCAGCCAAGCCCGACAGAGTAATGAAAAACTGTTTTTT. This sequence encodes CASSQARQSNEKLFF.

The V and J genes are TRBV18 and TRBJ2-5, with D possibly matching TRBD1 (6 bases). In germline, CDR1 is KGHSH, CDR2 LQKENI. The CDR3 has 15 amino acids. The V gene lost 4 bases and the J gene lost 1 base, with 13 bases spanning the gap. The CDR3 DNA reads as TGTGCCAGCTCACTCTGGACAGCCACCCAAGAGACCCAGTACTTC. Amino acids: CASSLWTATQETQYF.

The J gene is TRBJ1-2, the V gene TRBV18, with TRBD1 identical over 10 bases. The CDR3 sequence is 13 residues long. With V trimmed by 3 bases and J by 6 bases, 1 base remained unmatched. Germline CDR1 KGHSH, CDR2 LQKENI. The CDR3 protein is CASSPGQGNGYTF. CDR3 coding DNA: TGTGCCAGCTCACCGGGACAGGGGAATGGCTACACCTTC.

The CDR3: CASSRGVNTGELFF. The CDR3 nucleotides are TGTGCCAGCAGTCGGGGGGTGAACACCGGGGAGCTGTTTTTT. The gene calls are TRBV11-2 and TRBJ2-2; 7 bases map to TRBD2. Germline CDR1 reads SGHAT; CDR2 reads FQNNGV. CDR3 size: 14 residues. With 6 bases clipped from V and 1 base from J, the junction kept 2 bases outside the gene matches.

This rearrangement joins TRBV6-5 to TRBJ2-1; 7 nucleotides match TRBD2. This CDR3 region has 16 residues. The V and J ends lost 2 bases and 6 bases, in that order; junction bases with no gene match: 10. Looked up from germline, CDR1 is MNHEY and CDR2 is SVGAGI. The CDR3 sequence is CASSYPPGGSPNEQFF. The DNA for the CDR3 is TGTGCCAGCAGTTACCCTCCGGGCGGGAGCCCCAATGAGCAGTTCTTC.

This clone came up a few times. The chain is built from TRBV6-5 and TRBJ2-2; D is possibly TRBD2 (6 bases). The germline V gene encodes CDR1 MNHEY and CDR2 SVGAGI. The CDR3 sequence is 14 residues long. Trimming took off 6 bases at V and 7 bases at J, with 15 bases between the two ends. CDR3 sequence (DNA): TGTGCCAGCAGAAATACTAGCTTCTTCGGGGAGCTGTTTTTT. Translating it yields CASRNTSFFGELFF.